This entry is about one T cell receptor beta chain. The length of the CDR3 is 15 residues. V lost 5 bases and J lost 6; bases outside the gene matches: 8. The V gene's germline CDR1 is SEHNR and CDR2 FQNEAQ (reference sequence). Method: immunoSEQ multiplex PCR; TCRdb's copy keeps in-frame clones and lacks some. The data contain 65,000 to 95,000 clones, about 88% of them singletons. The data were obtained in a study of T cell responses to AZD1222 COVID-19 vaccine. The clonotype comes from an adult in good health. The sample consisted of peripheral blood, taken on day 0 of AZD1222 vaccination. This chain joins TRBV7-9 and TRBJ2-3; 10 bases map to TRBD2. CDR3 DNA: TGTGCCAGCAGCGTTACTAGCGGGGCAGGGGATACGCAGTATTTT. Amino acid sequence: CASSVTSGAGDTQYF.